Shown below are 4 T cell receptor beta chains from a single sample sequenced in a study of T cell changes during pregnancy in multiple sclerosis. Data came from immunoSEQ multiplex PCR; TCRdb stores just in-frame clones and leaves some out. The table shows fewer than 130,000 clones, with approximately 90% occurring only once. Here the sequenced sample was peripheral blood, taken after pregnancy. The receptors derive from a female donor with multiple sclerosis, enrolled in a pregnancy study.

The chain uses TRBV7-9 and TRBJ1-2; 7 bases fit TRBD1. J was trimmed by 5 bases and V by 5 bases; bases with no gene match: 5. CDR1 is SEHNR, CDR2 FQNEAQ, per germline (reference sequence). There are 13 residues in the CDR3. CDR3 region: CASSENRGYGYTF. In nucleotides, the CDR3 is TGTGCCAGCAGCGAAAACAGGGGTTATGGCTACACCTTC.

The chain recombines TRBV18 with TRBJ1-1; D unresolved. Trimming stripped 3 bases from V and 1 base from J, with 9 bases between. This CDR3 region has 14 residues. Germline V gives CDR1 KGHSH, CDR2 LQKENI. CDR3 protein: CASSPTRGNTEAFF. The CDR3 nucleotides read TGTGCCAGCTCACCCACACGGGGGAACACTGAAGCTTTCTTT.

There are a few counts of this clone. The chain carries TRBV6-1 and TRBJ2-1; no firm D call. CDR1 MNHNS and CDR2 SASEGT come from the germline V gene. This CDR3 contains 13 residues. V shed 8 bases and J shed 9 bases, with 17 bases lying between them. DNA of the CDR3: TGTGCCAGCTCTAAGTCGGAGTATTCTGAGCAGTTCTTC. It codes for CASSKSEYSEQFF.

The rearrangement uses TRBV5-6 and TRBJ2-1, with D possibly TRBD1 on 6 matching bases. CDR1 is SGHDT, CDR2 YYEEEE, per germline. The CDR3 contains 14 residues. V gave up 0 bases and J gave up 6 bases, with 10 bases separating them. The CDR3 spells CASSLATGSNEQFF. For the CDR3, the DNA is TGTGCCAGCAGCTTGGCCACAGGGTCCAATGAGCAGTTCTTC.